The sequence of this T cell receptor (beta chain) was determined in a study of blood T cell repertoires in COVID-19. Study information: PBMCs, B-cell-depleted T cells, or T cells provided the cDNA or gDNA that made up the material.

TCRdb's copy holds only in-frame clones and misses some; the assay was immunoSEQ multiplex PCR. The table records approximately 270,000 clones, about nine tenths of them present only once. Trimming removed 2 bases at V and 9 bases at J, with 11 bases between. The germline V gene encodes CDR1 SGHDN and CDR2 FVKESK. The CDR3 contains 12 residues. The source of this sequence is a man aged 45-65 years with acute or convalescent COVID-19. Sample: peripheral blood. V usage is TRBV14 and J usage is TRBJ2-7; D is perhaps TRBD1 (6 bases). The CDR3 loop reads CASSQTTGLQYF. CDR3 nucleotides: TGTGCCAGCAGCCAAACCACAGGGCTGCAGTACTTC.